Described below is a single T cell receptor beta chain sequence and its context. Antigen: not known. These data belong to a study of CD8 T cells in Susac syndrome. Study observations and caveats: That the number of individuals in its TCR sequencing and HLA analysis was relatively small was acknowledged by the study.

The CDR3 runs to 14 residues. With 4 bases removed from V and 3 bases from J, the gap between germline ends came to 13 bases. The germline CDR1 and CDR2 sequences are SQVTM and ANQGSEA. Roughly 0.45 to 1 ug RNA was reverse transcribed with random hexamers. Each CDR3 protein gets one entry after TCRdb re-called the immunoSEQ multiplex PCR reads with MiXCR. This table has around 190,000 distinct CDR3 sequences, roughly 95% appearing once. The chain carries TRBV29-1 and TRBJ2-1; D is unresolved. This sequence was found in a human donor with multiple sclerosis. Sequencing was performed on CD8+ T cells from PBMCs. The CDR3 nucleotides read TGCAGCGTTGGAAGTAGGTTCTACTACAATGAGCAGTTCTTC. It codes for CSVGSRFYYNEQFF.